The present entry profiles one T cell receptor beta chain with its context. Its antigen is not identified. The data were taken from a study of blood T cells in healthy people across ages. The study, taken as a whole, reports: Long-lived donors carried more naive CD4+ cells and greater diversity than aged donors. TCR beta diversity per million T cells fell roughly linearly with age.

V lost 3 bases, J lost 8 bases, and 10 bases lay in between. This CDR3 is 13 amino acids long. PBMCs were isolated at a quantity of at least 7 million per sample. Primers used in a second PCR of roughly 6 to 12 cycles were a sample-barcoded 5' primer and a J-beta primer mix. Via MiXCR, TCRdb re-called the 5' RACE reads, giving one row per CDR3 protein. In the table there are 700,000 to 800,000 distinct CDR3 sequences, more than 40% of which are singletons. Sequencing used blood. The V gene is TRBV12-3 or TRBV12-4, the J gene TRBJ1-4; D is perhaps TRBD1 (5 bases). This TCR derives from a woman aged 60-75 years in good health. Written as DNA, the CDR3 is TGTGCCAGCAGTTTGAGGGGAAGGGAAAAACTGTTTTTT. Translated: CASSLRGREKLFF.